This TCR beta chain was found in a study of blood T cell repertoires in COVID-19. Looked up from germline, CDR1 is SGHAT and CDR2 is FQNNGV. The CDR3 is 13 residues long. Trimming shortened V by 5 bases and J by 10 bases, and 15 bases separated the two germline ends. Assay used: immunoSEQ multiplex PCR; TCRdb lists only in-frame clones, some missing. The repertoire holds about 120,000 clones, with around 90% as singletons. The origin of this receptor is a human donor in a cohort sampled during active COVID-19. The chain carries TRBV11-2 and TRBJ2-1; D may be TRBD2 (5 bases). The sample consisted of peripheral blood. The CDR3 coding sequence is TGTGCCAGCAGCGTTCTCACGCAGCGGGAGCAGTTCTTC. Its protein is CASSVLTQREQFF.